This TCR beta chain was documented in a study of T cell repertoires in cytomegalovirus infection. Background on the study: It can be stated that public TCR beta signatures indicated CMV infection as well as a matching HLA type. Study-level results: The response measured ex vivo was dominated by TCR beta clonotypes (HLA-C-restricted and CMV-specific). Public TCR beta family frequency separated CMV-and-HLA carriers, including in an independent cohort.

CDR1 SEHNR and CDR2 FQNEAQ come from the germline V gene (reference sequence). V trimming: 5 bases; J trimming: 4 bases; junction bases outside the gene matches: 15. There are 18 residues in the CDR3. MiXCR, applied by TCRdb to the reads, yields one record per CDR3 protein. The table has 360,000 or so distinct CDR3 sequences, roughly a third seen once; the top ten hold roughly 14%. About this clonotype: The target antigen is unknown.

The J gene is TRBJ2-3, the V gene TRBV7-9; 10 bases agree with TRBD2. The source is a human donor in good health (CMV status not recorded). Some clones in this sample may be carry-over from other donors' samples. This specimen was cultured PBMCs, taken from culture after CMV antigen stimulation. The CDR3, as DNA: TGTGCCAGCAGCCCCCTCCTGGCTAGCGGGAGAGTGTCAGATACGCAGTATTTT. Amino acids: CASSPLLASGRVSDTQYF.